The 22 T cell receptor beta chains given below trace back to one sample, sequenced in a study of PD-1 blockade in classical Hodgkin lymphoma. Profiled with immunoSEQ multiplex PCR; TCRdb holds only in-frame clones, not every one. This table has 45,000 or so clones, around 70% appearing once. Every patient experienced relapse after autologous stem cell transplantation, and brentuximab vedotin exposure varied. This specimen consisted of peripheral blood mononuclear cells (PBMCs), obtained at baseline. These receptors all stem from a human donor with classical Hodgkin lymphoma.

Here the CDR3 reads CASSGHTGSWTDTQYF. In DNA form, the CDR3 reads TGTGCCAGCAGCGGACACACAGGCTCATGGACAGATACGCAGTATTTT. The rearrangement joins TRBV11-2 to TRBJ2-3; tentative D call: TRBD1 (5 bases). This CDR3 has 16 amino acids. Trimming removed 5 bases from V and 3 bases from J, with 18 bases in between. CDR1 is SGHAT, CDR2 FQNNGV, per germline.

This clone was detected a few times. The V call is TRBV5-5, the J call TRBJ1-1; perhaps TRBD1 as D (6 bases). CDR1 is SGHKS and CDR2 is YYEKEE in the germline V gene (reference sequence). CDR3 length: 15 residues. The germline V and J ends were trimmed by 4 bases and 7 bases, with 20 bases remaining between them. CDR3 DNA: TGTGCCAGCAGCCGTGAGTATTGGGGGCCCTTTGAAGCTTTCTTT. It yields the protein CASSREYWGPFEAFF.

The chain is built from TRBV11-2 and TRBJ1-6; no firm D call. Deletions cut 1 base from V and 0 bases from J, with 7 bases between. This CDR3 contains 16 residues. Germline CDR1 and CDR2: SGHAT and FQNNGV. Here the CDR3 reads CASSLGSSSYNSPLHF. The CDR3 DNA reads TGTGCCAGCAGCTTAGGCTCGAGCTCCTATAATTCACCCCTCCACTTT.

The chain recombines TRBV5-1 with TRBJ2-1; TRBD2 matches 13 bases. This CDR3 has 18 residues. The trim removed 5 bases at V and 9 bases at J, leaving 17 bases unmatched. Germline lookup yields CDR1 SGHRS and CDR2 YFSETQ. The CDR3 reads CASRRQISGLAGEGEQFF. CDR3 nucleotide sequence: TGCGCCAGCAGAAGGCAGATTAGCGGACTAGCGGGAGAGGGTGAGCAGTTCTTC.

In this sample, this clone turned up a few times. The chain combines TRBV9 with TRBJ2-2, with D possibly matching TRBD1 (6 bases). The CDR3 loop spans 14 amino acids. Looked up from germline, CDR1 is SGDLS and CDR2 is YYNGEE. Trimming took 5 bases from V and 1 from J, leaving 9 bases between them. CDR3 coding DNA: TGTGCCAGCAGGGGGGCTGTGAACACCGGGGAGCTGTTTTTT. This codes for CASRGAVNTGELFF.

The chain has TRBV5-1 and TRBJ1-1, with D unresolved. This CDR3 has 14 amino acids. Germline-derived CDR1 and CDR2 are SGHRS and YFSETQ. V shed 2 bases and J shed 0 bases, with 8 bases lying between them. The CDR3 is CASSLANLNTEAFF. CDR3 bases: TGCGCCAGCAGCTTAGCCAACCTGAACACTGAAGCTTTCTTT.

The DNA of the CDR3 is TGCGCCAGCAGCTTTCACAGCCAAGCCTCCTACAATGAGCAGTTCTTC. This sequence encodes CASSFHSQASYNEQFF. The rearrangement uses TRBV5-1 and TRBJ2-1; D remains ambiguous. Germline values: CDR1 SGHRS, CDR2 YFSETQ. V was trimmed by 2 bases and J by 0 bases, leaving 12 bases between them. The CDR3 spans 16 residues.

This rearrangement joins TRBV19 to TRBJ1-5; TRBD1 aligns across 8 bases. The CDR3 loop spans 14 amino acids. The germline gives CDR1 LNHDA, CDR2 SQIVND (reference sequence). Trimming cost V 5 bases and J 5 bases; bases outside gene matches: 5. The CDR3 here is CASSSDREHQPQHF. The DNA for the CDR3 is TGTGCCAGTAGTTCGGACAGGGAACATCAGCCCCAGCATTTT.

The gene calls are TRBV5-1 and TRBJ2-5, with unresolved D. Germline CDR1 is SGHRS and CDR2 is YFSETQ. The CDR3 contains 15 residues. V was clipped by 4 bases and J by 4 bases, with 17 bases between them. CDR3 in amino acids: CASSVGGLVRETQYF. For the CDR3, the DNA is TGCGCCAGCAGCGTCGGTGGGCTCGTCAGAGAGACCCAGTACTTC.

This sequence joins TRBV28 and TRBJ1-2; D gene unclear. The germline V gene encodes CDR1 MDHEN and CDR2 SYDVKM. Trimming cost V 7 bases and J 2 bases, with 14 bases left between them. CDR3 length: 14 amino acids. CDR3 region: CASTSYPDNYGYTF. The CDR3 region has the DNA TGTGCCAGCACCTCATATCCAGACAACTATGGCTACACCTTC.

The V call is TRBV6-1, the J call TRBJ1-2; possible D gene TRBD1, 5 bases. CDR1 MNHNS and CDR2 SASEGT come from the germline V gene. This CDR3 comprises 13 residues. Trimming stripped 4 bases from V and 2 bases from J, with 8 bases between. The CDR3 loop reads CASSVTENYGYTF. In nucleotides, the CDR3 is TGTGCCAGCAGTGTGACAGAGAACTATGGCTACACCTTC.

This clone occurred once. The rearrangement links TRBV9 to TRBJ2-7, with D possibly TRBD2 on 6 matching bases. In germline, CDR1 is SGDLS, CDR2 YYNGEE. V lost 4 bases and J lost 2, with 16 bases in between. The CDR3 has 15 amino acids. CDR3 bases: TGTGCCAGCAGCCAGTCTCCGGGAGCCACCTACGAGCAGTACTTC. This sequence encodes CASSQSPGATYEQYF.

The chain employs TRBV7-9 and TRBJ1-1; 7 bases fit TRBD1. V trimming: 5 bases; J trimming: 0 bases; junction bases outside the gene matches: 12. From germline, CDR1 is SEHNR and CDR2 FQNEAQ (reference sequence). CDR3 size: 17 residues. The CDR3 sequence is CASSQRSGTDMNTEAFF. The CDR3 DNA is TGTGCCAGCAGCCAAAGATCCGGGACAGATATGAACACTGAAGCTTTCTTT.

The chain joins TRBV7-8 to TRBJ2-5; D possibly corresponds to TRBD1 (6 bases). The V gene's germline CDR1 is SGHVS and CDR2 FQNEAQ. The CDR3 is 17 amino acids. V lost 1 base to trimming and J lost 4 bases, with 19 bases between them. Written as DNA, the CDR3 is TGTGCCAGCAGCTTAGGTTGGTCGCAGGGGTTGAGAGAGACCCAGTACTTC. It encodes CASSLGWSQGLRETQYF.

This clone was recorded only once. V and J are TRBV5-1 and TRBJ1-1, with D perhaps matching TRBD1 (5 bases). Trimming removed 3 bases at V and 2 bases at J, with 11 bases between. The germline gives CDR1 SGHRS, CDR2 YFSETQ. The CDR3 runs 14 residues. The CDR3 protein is CASSWGSRNTEAFF. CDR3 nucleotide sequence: TGCGCCAGCAGCTGGGGGTCCCGAAACACTGAAGCTTTCTTT.

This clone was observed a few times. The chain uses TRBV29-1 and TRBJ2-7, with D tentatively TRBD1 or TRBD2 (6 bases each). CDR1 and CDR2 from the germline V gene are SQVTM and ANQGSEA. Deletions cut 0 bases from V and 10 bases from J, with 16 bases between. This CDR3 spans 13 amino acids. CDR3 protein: CSVEEEPGAPQYF. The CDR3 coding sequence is TGCAGCGTTGAAGAGGAGCCGGGGGCGCCTCAGTACTTC.

CDR3 bases: TGTGCCACCAGCAGCACACTACAGGGGGCTAACAATCAGCCCCAGCATTTT. Translating gives CATSSTLQGANNQPQHF. The J gene is TRBJ1-5, the V gene TRBV15; 9 nucleotides line up with TRBD1. After removal of 3 bases from V and 3 bases from J, the junction contained 9 bases not matched to a gene. This CDR3 has 17 residues. Germline V lookup: CDR1 LNHNV, CDR2 YYDKDF (reference sequence).

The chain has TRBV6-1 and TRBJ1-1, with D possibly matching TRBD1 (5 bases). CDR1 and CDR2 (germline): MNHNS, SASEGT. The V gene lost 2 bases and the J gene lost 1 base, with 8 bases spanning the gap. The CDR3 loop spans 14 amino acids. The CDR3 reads CASSEYGQNTEAFF. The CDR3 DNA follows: TGTGCCAGCAGTGAATACGGACAGAACACTGAAGCTTTCTTT.

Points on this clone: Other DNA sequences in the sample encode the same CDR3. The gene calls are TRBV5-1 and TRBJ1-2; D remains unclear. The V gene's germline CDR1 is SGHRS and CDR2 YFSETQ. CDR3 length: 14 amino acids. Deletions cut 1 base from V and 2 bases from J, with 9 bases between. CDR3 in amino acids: CASSLLAANYGYTF. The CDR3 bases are TGCGCCAGCAGCTTGTTGGCAGCCAACTATGGCTACACCTTC.

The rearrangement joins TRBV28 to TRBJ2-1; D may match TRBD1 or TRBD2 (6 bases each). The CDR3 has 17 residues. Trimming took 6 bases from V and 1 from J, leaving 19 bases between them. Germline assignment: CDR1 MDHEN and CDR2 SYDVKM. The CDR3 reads CASSSPWGAGSYNEQFF. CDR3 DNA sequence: TGTGCCAGCAGCTCCCCGTGGGGGGCAGGATCCTACAATGAGCAGTTCTTC.

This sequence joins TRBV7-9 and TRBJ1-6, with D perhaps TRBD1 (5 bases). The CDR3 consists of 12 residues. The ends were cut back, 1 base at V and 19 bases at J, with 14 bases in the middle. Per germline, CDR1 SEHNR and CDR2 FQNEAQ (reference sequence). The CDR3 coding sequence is TGTGCCAGCAGCTTAGGGGGGACGACCAGTCACTTT. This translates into CASSLGGTTSHF. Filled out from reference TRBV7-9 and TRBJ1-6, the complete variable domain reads DTGVSQNPRHKITKRGQNVTFRCDPISEHNRLYWYRQTLGQGPEFLTYFQNEAQLEKSRLLSDRFSAERPKGSFSTLEIQRTEQGDSAMYLCASSLGGTTSHFGNGTRLTVT.

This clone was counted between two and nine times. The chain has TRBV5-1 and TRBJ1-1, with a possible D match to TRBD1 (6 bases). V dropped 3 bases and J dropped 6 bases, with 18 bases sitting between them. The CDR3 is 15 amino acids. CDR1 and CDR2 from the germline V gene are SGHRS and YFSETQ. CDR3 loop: CASSSEGGRIAEAFF. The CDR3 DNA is TGCGCCAGCAGCTCGGAGGGGGGGCGCATAGCTGAAGCTTTCTTT.